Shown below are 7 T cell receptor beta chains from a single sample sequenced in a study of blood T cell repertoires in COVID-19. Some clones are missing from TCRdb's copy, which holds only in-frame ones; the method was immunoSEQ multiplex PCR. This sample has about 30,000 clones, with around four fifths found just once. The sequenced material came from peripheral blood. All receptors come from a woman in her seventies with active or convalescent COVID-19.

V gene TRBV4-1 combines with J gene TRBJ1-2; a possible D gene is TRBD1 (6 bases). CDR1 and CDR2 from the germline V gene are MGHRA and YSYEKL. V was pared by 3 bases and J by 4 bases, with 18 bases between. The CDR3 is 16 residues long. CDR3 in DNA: TGCGCCAGCAGCCACACTTCGACAGGAGTCTTCTATGGCTACACCTTC. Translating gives CASSHTSTGVFYGYTF.

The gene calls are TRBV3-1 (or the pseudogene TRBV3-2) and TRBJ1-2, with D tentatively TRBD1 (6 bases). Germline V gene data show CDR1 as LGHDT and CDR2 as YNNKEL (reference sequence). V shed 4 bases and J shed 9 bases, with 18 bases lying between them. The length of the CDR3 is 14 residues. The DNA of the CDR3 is TGTGCCAGCAGCCCCATTAGGGGACATCATAGCTACACCTTC. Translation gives CASSPIRGHHSYTF.

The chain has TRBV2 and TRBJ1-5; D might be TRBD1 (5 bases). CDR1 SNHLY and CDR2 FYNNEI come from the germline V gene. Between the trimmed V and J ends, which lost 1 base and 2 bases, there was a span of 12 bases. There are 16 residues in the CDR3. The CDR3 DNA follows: TGTGCCAGCAGTGAAGGAAGGGGTAGGGGCAATCAGCCCCAGCATTTT. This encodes CASSEGRGRGNQPQHF.

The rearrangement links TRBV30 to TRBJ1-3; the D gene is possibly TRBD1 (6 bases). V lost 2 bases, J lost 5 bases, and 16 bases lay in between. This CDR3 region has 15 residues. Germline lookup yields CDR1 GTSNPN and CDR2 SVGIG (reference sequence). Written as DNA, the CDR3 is TGTGCCTGGAGTTTCGCCAGGGGAGCTCGAAACACCATATATTTT. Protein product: CAWSFARGARNTIYF.

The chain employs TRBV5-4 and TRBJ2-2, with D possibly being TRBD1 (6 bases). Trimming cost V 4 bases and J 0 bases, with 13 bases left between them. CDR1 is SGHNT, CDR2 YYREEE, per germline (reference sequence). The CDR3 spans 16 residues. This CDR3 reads CASSPAAGANTGELFF. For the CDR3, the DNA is TGTGCCAGCAGCCCGGCGGCAGGGGCGAACACCGGGGAGCTGTTTTTT.

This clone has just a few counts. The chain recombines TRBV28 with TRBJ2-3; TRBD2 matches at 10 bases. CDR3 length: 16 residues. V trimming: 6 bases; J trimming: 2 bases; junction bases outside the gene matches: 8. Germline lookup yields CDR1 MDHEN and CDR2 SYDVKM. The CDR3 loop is CASRRAGGPYTDTQYF. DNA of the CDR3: TGTGCCAGCAGAAGAGCGGGAGGGCCTTACACAGATACGCAGTATTTT.

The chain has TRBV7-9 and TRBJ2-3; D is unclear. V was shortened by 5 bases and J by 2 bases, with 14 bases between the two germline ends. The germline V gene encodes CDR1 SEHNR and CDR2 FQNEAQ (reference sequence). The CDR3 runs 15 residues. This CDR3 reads CASSQTAVYTDTQYF. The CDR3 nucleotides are TGTGCCAGCAGCCAAACCGCGGTTTACACAGATACGCAGTATTTT.